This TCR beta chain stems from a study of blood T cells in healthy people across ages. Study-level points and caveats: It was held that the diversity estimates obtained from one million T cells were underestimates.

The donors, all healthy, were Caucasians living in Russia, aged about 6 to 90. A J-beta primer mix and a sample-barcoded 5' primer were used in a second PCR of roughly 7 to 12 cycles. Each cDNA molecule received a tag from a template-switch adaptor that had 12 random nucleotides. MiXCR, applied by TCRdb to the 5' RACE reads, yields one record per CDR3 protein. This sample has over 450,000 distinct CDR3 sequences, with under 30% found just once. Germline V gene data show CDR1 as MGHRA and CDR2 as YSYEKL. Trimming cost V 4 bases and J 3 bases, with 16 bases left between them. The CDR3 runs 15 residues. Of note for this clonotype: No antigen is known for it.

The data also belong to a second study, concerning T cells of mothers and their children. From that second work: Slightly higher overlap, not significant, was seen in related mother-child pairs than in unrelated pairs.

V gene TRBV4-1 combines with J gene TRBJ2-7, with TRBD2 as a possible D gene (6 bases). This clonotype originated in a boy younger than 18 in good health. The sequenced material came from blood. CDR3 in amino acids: CASSRPALGGYEQYF. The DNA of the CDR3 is TGCGCCAGCAGCCGTCCCGCCCTCGGGGGCTACGAGCAGTACTTC.